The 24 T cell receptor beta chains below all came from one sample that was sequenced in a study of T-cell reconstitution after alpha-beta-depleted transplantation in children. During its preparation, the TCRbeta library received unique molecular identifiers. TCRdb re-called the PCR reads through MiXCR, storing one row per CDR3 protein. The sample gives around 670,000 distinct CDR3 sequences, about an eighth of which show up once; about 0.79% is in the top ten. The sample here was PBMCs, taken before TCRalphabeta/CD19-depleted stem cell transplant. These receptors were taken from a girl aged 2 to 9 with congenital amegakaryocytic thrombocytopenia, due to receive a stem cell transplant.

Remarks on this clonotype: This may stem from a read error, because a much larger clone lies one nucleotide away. The chain's CDR3 is CSAGLSEAGNIQYF. CDR3 DNA: TGCAGTGCTGGACTTTCGGAGGCGGGAAACATTCAGTACTTC. This chain connects TRBV20-1 to TRBJ2-4; maybe TRBD2 (5 bases). In germline, CDR1 is DFQATT, CDR2 SNEGSKA (reference sequence). Trimming removed 5 bases at V and 6 bases at J, with 17 bases between. The CDR3 is made up of 14 amino acids.

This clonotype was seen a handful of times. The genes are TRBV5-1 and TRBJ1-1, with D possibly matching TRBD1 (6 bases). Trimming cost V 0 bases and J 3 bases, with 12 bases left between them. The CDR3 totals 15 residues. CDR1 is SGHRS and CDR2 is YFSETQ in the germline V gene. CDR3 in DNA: TGCGCCAGCAGCTTGGGAGGACAGAAGTACACTGAAGCTTTCTTT. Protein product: CASSLGGQKYTEAFF.

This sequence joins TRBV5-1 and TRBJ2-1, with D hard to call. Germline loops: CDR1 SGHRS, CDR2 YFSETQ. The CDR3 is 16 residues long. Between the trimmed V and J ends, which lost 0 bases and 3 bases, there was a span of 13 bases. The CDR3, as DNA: TGCGCCAGCAGCTTGGTCATGGTAGTCAACTACAATGAGCAGTTCTTC. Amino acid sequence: CASSLVMVVNYNEQFF.

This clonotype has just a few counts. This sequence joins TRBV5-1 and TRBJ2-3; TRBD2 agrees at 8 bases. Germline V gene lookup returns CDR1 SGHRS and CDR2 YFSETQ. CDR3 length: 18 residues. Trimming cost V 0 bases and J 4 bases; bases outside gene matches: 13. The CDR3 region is CASSLELWGAGEPDTQYF. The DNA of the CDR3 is TGCGCCAGCAGCTTGGAGCTTTGGGGAGCGGGAGAGCCAGATACGCAGTATTTT.

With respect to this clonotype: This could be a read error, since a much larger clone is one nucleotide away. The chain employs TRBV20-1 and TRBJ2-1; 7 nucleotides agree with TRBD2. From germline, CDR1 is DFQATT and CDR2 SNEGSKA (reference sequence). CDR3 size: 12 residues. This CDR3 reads CSASRLANELFF. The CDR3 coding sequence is TGCAGTGCTAGCCGACTAGCTAATGAGCTGTTCTTC.

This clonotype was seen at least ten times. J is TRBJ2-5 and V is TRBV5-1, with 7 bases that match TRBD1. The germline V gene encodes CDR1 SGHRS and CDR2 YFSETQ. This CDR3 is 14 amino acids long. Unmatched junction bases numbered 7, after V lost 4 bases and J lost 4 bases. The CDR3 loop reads CASSKDRRLETQYF. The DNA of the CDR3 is TGCGCCAGCAGCAAGGACAGGCGGTTAGAGACCCAGTACTTC.

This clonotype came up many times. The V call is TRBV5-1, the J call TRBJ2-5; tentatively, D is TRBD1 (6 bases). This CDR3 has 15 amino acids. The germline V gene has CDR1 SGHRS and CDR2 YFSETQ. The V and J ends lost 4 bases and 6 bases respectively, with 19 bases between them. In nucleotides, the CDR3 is TGCGCCAGCAGCACGTGGGACACTTCGGAACAGACCCAGTACTTC. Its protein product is CASSTWDTSEQTQYF.

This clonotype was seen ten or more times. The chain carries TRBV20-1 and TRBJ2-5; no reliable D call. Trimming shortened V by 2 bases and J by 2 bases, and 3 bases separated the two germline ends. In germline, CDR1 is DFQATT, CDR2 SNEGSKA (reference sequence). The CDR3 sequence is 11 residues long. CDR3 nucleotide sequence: TGCAGTGCTAGATCACAAGAGACCCAGTACTTC. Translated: CSARSQETQYF.

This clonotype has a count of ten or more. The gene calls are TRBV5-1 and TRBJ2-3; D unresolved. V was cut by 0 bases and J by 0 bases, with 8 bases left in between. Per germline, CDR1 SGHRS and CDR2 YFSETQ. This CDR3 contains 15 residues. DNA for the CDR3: TGCGCCAGCAGCTTGGACCCCCGAAGCACAGATACGCAGTATTTT. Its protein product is CASSLDPRSTDTQYF.

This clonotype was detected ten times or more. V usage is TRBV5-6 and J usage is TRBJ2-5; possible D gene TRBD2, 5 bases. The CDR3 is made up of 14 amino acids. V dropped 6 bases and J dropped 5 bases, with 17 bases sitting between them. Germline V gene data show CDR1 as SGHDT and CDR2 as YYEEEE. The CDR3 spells CASTLVEVTETQYF. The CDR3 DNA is TGTGCCAGCACCCTGGTGGAGGTTACGGAGACCCAGTACTTC. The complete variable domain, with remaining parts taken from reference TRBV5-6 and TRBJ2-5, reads DAGVTQSPTHLIKTRGQQVTLRCSPKSGHDTVSWYQQALGQGPQFIFQYYEEEERQRGNFPDRFSGHQFPNYSSELNVNALLLGDSALYLCASTLVEVTETQYFGPGTRLLVL.

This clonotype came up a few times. The CDR3 is CASSQRRLAAYGEQYF. CDR3 in DNA: TGTGCCAGCAGCCAAAGGCGACTAGCGGCTTATGGGGAGCAGTACTTC. J is TRBJ2-7 and V is TRBV7-2; the match to TRBD2 covers 9 bases. The V segment lost 5 bases and the J segment 7 bases; nucleotides outside the gene matches: 15. Germline V gives CDR1 SGHTA, CDR2 FQGNSA. The CDR3 consists of 16 residues.

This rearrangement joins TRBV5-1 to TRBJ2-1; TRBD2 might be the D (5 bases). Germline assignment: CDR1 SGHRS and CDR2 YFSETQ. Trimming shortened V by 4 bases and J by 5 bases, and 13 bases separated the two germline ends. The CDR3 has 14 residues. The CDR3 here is CASSARTGNNEQFF. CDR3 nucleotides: TGCGCCAGCAGCGCCAGGACTGGGAACAATGAGCAGTTCTTC.

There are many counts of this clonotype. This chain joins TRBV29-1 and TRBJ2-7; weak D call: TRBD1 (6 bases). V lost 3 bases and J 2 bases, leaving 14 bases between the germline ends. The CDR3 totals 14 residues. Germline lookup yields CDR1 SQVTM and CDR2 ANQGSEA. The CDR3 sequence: CSVDQQGETYEQYF. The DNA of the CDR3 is TGCAGCGTTGACCAACAGGGAGAGACCTACGAGCAGTACTTC.

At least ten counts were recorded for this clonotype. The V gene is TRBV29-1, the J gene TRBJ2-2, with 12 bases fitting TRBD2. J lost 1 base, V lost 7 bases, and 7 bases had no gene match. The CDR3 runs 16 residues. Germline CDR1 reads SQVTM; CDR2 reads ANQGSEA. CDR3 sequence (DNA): TGCAGCGCAAGAACTAGCGGGAGGATGAACACCGGGGAGCTGTTTTTT. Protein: CSARTSGRMNTGELFF.

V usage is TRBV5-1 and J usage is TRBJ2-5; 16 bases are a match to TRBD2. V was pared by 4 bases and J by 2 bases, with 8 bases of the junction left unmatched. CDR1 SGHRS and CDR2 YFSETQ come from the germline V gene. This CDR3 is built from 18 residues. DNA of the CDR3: TGCGCCAGCAGCCAGGGACTAGCGGGAGGGACCCCTCAAGAGACCCAGTACTTC. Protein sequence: CASSQGLAGGTPQETQYF.

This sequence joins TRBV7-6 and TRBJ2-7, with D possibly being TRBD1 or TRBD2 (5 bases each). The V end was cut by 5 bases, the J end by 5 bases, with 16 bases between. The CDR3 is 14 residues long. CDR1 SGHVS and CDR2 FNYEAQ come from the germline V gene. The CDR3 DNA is TGTGCCAGCAGCATCGGGACGACCCTCGACGAGCAGTACTTC. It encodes CASSIGTTLDEQYF.

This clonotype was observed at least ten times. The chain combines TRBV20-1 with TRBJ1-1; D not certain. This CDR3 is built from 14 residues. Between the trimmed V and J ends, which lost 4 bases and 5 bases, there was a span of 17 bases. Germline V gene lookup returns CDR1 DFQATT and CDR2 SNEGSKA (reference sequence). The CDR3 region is CSAKGGGLGTEAFF. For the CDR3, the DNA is TGCAGTGCTAAGGGAGGAGGCTTGGGTACTGAAGCTTTCTTT.

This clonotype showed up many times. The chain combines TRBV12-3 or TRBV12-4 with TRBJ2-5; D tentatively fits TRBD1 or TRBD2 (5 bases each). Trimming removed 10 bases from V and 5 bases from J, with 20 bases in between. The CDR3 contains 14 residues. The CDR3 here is CATEGISGLETQYF. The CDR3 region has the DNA TGTGCCACCGAGGGAATCTCAGGGTTGGAGACCCAGTACTTC.

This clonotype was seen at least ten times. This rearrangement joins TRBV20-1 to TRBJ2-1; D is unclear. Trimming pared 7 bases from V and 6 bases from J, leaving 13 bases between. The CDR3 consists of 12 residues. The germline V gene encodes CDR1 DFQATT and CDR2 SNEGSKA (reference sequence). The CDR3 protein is CSVGIGLNEQFF. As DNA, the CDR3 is TGCAGTGTCGGAATAGGGCTCAATGAGCAGTTCTTC.

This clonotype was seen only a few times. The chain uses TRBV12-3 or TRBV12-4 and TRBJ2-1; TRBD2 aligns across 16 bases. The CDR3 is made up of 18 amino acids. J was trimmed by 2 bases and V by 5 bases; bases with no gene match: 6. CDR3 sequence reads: CASSPGLAGGRTYNEQFF. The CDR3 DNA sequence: TGTGCCAGCAGTCCGGGACTAGCGGGAGGGAGAACCTACAATGAGCAGTTCTTC.

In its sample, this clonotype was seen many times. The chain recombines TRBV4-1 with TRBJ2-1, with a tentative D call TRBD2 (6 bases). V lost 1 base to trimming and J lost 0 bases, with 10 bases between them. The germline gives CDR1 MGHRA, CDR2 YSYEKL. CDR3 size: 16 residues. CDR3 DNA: TGCGCCAGCAGCCAAGTGGCGGGAAGCTCCTACAATGAGCAGTTCTTC. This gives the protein CASSQVAGSSYNEQFF.

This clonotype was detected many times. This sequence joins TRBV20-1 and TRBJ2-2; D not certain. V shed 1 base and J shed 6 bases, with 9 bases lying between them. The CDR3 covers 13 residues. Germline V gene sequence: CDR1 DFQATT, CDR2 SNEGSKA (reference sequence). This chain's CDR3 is CSARVVDSGELFF. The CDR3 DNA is TGCAGTGCTAGAGTTGTCGATTCCGGGGAGCTGTTTTTT.

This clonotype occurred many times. The DNA of the CDR3 is TGTGCCATCACCCCGGGACTAGCGGTTCCTGATGAGCAGTTCTTC. It translates to CAITPGLAVPDEQFF. V and J are TRBV10-3 and TRBJ2-1; TRBD2 aligns across 11 bases. V lost 7 bases to trimming and J lost 8 bases; unmatched junction nucleotides: 10. The CDR3 has 15 residues. Germline V lookup: CDR1 ENHRY, CDR2 SYGVKD.

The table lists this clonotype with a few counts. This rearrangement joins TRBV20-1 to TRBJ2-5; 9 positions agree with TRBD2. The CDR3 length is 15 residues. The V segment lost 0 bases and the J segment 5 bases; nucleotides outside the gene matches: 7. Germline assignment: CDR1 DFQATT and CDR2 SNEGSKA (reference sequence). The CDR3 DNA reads TGCAGTGCTAGAGATCCGACTAGCGGCCGGGAGACCCAGTACTTC. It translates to CSARDPTSGRETQYF.